The clone carrying this T cell receptor beta chain was counted a single time. The V end lost 1 base, the J end lost 6 bases, and 11 bases lay between the germline ends. There are 14 residues in the CDR3. Germline CDR1 reads SGHNT; CDR2 reads YYREEE (reference sequence). Generated by immunoSEQ multiplex PCR, the TCRdb table keeps only in-frame clones and is missing some. The sample consists of about 69,000 clones, approximately 87% of them appearing once. This entry belongs to a study of OX40 agonist ivuxolimab in advanced cancers. The sample in question was CD4+ or CD8+ T cells sorted from blood, obtained in a trial of the OX40 agonist ivuxolimab. This TCR was recovered from an adult with an advanced solid tumor such as melanoma, head and neck, liver or kidney cancer. V is TRBV5-4 and J is TRBJ2-1; no definite D call. The CDR3 coding sequence is TGTGCCAGCAGCTTGTACGGGCGATTCAATGAGCAGTTCTTC. Residues: CASSLYGRFNEQFF.